These T cell receptor beta chains were read from a single sample in a study of long-term antiretroviral therapy in people with HIV. The method was immunoSEQ multiplex PCR; TCRdb's version includes in-frame clones alone and lacks a portion of them. The sample holds about 24,000 clones, around 81% seen once. This sample comprised unsorted PBMCs, obtained at the start of antiretroviral therapy, before treatment. The receptor set was obtained from a woman aged 18 to 35 with HIV. CDR3s include the opening cysteine and the closing phenylalanine or tryptophan. Clone size appears in some rows only: once, few, many, or a class for an expanded clone.

>TRBV19|TRBJ2-7|NA
CASSPQPLRDIYEQYF
>TRBV9|TRBJ2-7|NA
CASRGGRSGKYF
>TRBV6-6|TRBJ2-7|NA
CASSFSLSSYEQYF
>TRBV4-3|TRBJ1-5|NA
CASSQDGRVDQPQHF
>TRBV14|TRBJ1-1|few
CASSPFKFTGGRAFF
>TRBV9|TRBJ1-2|NA
CASSGLGWGTHYGYTF
>TRBV7-9|TRBJ2-3|once
CASSTGLPGDTQYF
>TRBV28|TRBJ2-7|NA
CASSLPGRYEQYF
>TRBV14|TRBJ1-1|NA
CASSHSGTANTEAFF
>TRBV11-1|TRBJ1-1|NA
CATSRKNTEAFF
>TRBV27|TRBJ1-5|NA
CASSLRGTGRKQPQHF
>TRBV9|TRBJ1-4|NA
CASSETGGGDEKLFF
>TRBV4-1|TRBJ2-7|medium-sized
CASSWGQGPSYEQYF
>TRBV30|TRBJ2-1|NA
CAWSLGGSYNEQFF
>TRBV5-4|TRBJ2-2|once
CASSADRGLNTGELFF
>TRBV28|TRBJ1-4|NA
CASNRGLNEKLFF
>TRBV9|TRBJ2-2|once
CASSVGVWDRGSGELFF
>TRBV25-1|TRBJ1-2|NA
CASSRAGTYGYTF
>TRBV5-1|TRBJ2-3|NA
CASSFTKGIDTDTQYF
>TRBV7-6|TRBJ2-3|NA
CASSLDPGGTDTQYF
>TRBV7-9|TRBJ1-1|NA
CASSPGRTEAFF
>TRBV11-1|TRBJ1-2|few
CASSLIQGGGYTF
>TRBV4-1|TRBJ2-7|NA
CASSQDRGEQYF
>TRBV5-6|TRBJ2-5|NA
CASSLRSMGGETQYF
>TRBV6-1|TRBJ1-2|NA
CASRTGQGAAYGYTF
>TRBV18|TRBJ1-5|NA
CASSLGQQGMGQPQHF
>TRBV28|TRBJ1-5|NA
CASSYLRQDNQPQHF
>TRBV9|TRBJ1-1|once
CASTKTGGSTEAFF
>TRBV7-9|TRBJ1-1|NA
CASSLGHRAFF
>TRBV6-5|TRBJ2-3|NA
CASTQDNTDTQYF
>TRBV11-3|TRBJ2-7|NA
CASSSDSTRAGQEWYEQYF
>TRBV18|TRBJ1-4|NA
CASSPAFSTNEKLFF
>TRBV7-3|TRBJ1-2|NA
CASSLDTNYGYTF
>TRBV6-5|TRBJ2-2|NA
CASSLTGGVGGELFF
>TRBV5-6|TRBJ2-7|once
CASSLATYEQYF
>TRBV6-5|TRBJ1-1|NA
CASSLSGTVNTEAFF
>TRBV7-9|TRBJ1-4|NA
CASSSQGGANEKLFF
>TRBV6-6|TRBJ2-7|NA
CASSLPGRVSHEQYF
>TRBV27|TRBJ2-3|NA
CASRVAAEEGPDTQYF
>TRBV5-1|TRBJ1-4|NA
CASSRPPGEKLFF
>TRBV6-5|TRBJ2-2|NA
CASSYITGELFF
>TRBV5-1|TRBJ2-1|NA
CASSLGVYNEQFF
>TRBV5-6|TRBJ1-3|NA
CASSLEGSYTIYF
>TRBV28|TRBJ2-7|NA
CATKLWGRSYEQYF
>TRBV4-1|TRBJ2-5|NA
CASSQDRLAGAETQYF
>TRBV7-8|TRBJ2-7|NA
CASSRTEAGEQYF
>TRBV7-3|TRBJ2-2|NA
CASSQRSGELFF